Detailed here is one TCR beta chain. Antigen: not known. This CDR3 spans 16 amino acids. V lost 1 base to trimming and J lost 4 bases, with 14 bases between them. The V gene's germline CDR1 is SGHTA and CDR2 FQGTGA. PCR involved 60 Vbeta and 13 Jbeta primers. In the authors' workflow: Approximately 73 million unique TCR beta chains, roughly 10 million shared, were counted in a later analysis. Sequencing used immunoSEQ multiplex PCR; TCRdb keeps in-frame clones, though not all of them. V and J calls and clone size are given by that table; D and trimming were obtained from the DNA. Here the sample table reports approximately 92,000 clones. This record belongs to a study of cytomegalovirus exposure and HLA in healthy donors. Study-wide results and limits: Earlier analysis looked at TCR beta V segments, and most were productive about 90% or about 30% of the time. Per published accounts, TCR beta sequences correctly predicted the HLA-A and HLA-B alleles of most subjects. There were 150 to 200 TCR beta chains listed as cytomegalovirus-associated.

The sequence derives from a woman in her twenties or thirties in good health and CMV-seronegative. The specimen was PBMCs. V and J are TRBV7-3 and TRBJ2-1; perhaps TRBD2 as D (6 bases). In DNA, the CDR3 is TGTGCCAGCAGCTTAAAGGGCGGGGTGGGGTACAATGAGCAGTTCTTC. Translation gives CASSLKGGVGYNEQFF.